This T cell receptor beta chain was captured by sequencing in a study of T-cell memory formation after mild COVID-19. Across the study: TCR clusters were mostly donor specific. Overall study findings and caveats: Contracting CD4+ clones lay largely in CM and EM, with CD8+ ones residing in EMRA.

This clonotype was detected a few times. The antigen is unknown. TCRdb re-called the 5' RACE reads through MiXCR, storing one row per CDR3 protein. The table records approximately 300,000 distinct CDR3 sequences, about 15% of them present only once. This CDR3 contains 13 residues. Per the germline V gene, CDR1 is MNHEY and CDR2 is SVGAGI. Trimming left V 8 bases short and J 1 base short, with 10 bases between. The clonotype comes from a man between 18 and 35 years old who had mild COVID-19 (a few samples of this study predate the infection). Cell type and time point are not known. The V call is TRBV6-5, the J call TRBJ2-3; D may be TRBD1 (6 bases). The sample comprised PBMCs or a T cell subset sorted from them (not recorded which). The CDR3 here is CASRPGGTDTQYF. The CDR3 nucleotides read TGTGCCAGCCGCCCAGGGGGCACAGATACGCAGTATTTT.